These 29 T cell receptor beta chains originate from one sample sequenced in a study of blood T cell repertoires in COVID-19 (dated by TCRdb to about 2020). Library method: the immunoSEQ multiplex PCR assay. The clones in this table, taken by TCRdb from immuneACCESS, are in-frame only. Not every clone is retained; where verified, under half of the shortfall comes from an unresolved V gene, and the cause of the rest is unknown. The sample table contains about 100,000 clones; only one count was recorded for over 60% of them. About 4.5% of the sample goes to the ten largest clones. Input material: peripheral blood. The receptors stem from a man between 65 and 85 years old with acute or convalescent COVID-19.

The chain combines TRBV27 with TRBJ2-6; 9 positions match TRBD1. The CDR3 extends over 17 amino acids. In germline, CDR1 is MNHEY, CDR2 SMNVEV (reference sequence). The ends lost 10 bases at V and 7 bases at J; junction bases unmatched: 17. The CDR3 nucleotides read TGTGCCATCCTCGTGGGGACAGGGCTTTTCGGTGCCAACGTCCTGACTTTC. Protein sequence: CAILVGTGLFGANVLTF.

V gene TRBV6-5 combines with J gene TRBJ2-6; D gene uncertain. Per germline, CDR1 MNHEY and CDR2 SVGAGI. The CDR3 covers 15 residues. Deletions cut 6 bases from V and 2 bases from J, with 11 bases between. The DNA of the CDR3 is TGTGCCAGCAGAAAGAGAGTGGCTGGGGCCAACGTCCTGACTTTC. It codes for CASRKRVAGANVLTF.

This clone showed up many times. The genes are TRBV6-4 and TRBJ1-5, with D hard to call. The ends were cut back, 6 bases at V and 6 bases at J, with 15 bases in the middle. The CDR3 has 14 amino acids. Germline assignment: CDR1 MRHNA and CDR2 SNTAGT. CDR3: CASRVSSTRQPQHF. The CDR3 DNA sequence: TGTGCCAGCAGGGTAAGTTCAACGCGTCAGCCCCAGCATTTT.

The chain combines TRBV18 with TRBJ2-1; TRBD1 is a possible D gene (5 bases). This CDR3 region has 15 residues. The germline V gene has CDR1 KGHSH and CDR2 LQKENI. Trimming left V 2 bases short and J 6 bases short, with 14 bases between. This CDR3 is CASSPSQGHSNEQFF. In DNA form, the CDR3 reads TGTGCCAGCTCACCAAGTCAGGGCCATAGCAATGAGCAGTTCTTC.

The rearrangement joins TRBV18 to TRBJ1-5; 7 positions match TRBD1. This CDR3 spans 16 amino acids. The V gene end was trimmed by 4 bases and the J gene end by 3 bases; junction bases not matched to a gene: 9. Germline V lookup: CDR1 KGHSH, CDR2 LQKENI. CDR3 bases: TGTGCCAGCTCACAAGCCCGACAGGGAAACAATCAGCCCCAGCATTTT. Translating gives CASSQARQGNNQPQHF.

This clone was detected a few times. This chain links TRBV29-1 with TRBJ1-1, with TRBD1 identical over 8 bases. After removal of 4 bases from V and 0 bases from J, the junction contained 10 bases not matched to a gene. Germline values: CDR1 SQVTM, CDR2 ANQGSEA. The CDR3 is 16 residues long. DNA of the CDR3: TGCAGCGTTGTTCCGGGACAGGTAACACTGAACACTGAAGCTTTCTTT. It yields the protein CSVVPGQVTLNTEAFF.

The V gene is TRBV27, the J gene TRBJ2-3; no clear D. The V and J ends lost 5 bases and 1 base respectively, with 10 bases between them. The germline gives CDR1 MNHEY, CDR2 SMNVEV (reference sequence). The CDR3 spans 14 residues. CDR3 bases: TGTGCCAGCAGTGGCAGTTTCGGCACAGATACGCAGTATTTT. It codes for CASSGSFGTDTQYF.

This clone was observed a handful of times. The V call is TRBV10-3, the J call TRBJ2-1; TRBD2 matches 9 bases. Germline loops: CDR1 ENHRY, CDR2 SYGVKD. The V and J ends lost 0 bases and 8 bases, in that order; junction bases with no gene match: 11. This CDR3 spans 17 amino acids. As DNA, the CDR3 is TGTGCCATCAGTGAGTCGGAAGCGGGGGGAGTTAGGTATGAGCAGTTCTTC. This gives the protein CAISESEAGGVRYEQFF.

The V call is TRBV5-1, the J call TRBJ1-6, with 10 bases fitting TRBD1. This CDR3 has 20 amino acids. Germline CDR1 and CDR2: SGHRS and YFSETQ. V was pared by 4 bases and J by 0 bases, with 13 bases of the junction left unmatched. The chain's CDR3 is CASSAGTGTGAFSYNSPLHF. In DNA form, the CDR3 reads TGCGCCAGCAGCGCGGGAACCGGGACAGGGGCCTTCTCCTATAATTCACCCCTCCACTTT.

This clone was found once. This chain connects TRBV19 to TRBJ2-1; 11 positions agree with TRBD1. The CDR3 has 17 residues. After removal of 0 bases from V and 6 bases from J, the junction contained 7 bases not matched to a gene. The germline V gene has CDR1 LNHDA and CDR2 SQIVND (reference sequence). The chain's CDR3 is CASSIDLRTGGFNEQFF. The DNA of the CDR3 is TGTGCCAGTAGTATAGATCTAAGGACAGGGGGCTTCAATGAGCAGTTCTTC.

This clone came up a few times. The chain carries TRBV2 and TRBJ2-1; no definite D call. Germline CDR1 SNHLY, CDR2 FYNNEI. The germline V and J ends were trimmed by 2 bases and 7 bases, with 6 bases remaining between them. The CDR3 has 12 amino acids. In DNA, the CDR3 is TGTGCCAGCAGTGAACGGGTAAATGAGCAGTTCTTC. This encodes CASSERVNEQFF.

The V gene is TRBV4-1, the J gene TRBJ1-1; tentatively, D is TRBD1 (6 bases). Trimming took 0 bases from V and 4 from J, leaving 18 bases between them. The CDR3 runs 17 residues. In germline, CDR1 is MGHRA, CDR2 YSYEKL. The CDR3 region is CASSQEGGITTGTEAFF. CDR3 nucleotides: TGCGCCAGCAGCCAAGAAGGGGGAATTACCACGGGCACTGAAGCTTTCTTT.

This clone has just a few counts. The V call is TRBV6-5, the J call TRBJ1-1; D is perhaps TRBD1 (5 bases). Trimming removed 6 bases from V and 4 bases from J, with 9 bases in between. Germline values: CDR1 MNHEY, CDR2 SVGAGI. The CDR3 totals 12 residues. The chain's CDR3 is CASRPGSTEAFF. The CDR3 DNA sequence: TGTGCCAGCAGGCCAGGGTCCACTGAAGCTTTCTTT.

This rearrangement joins TRBV6-6 to TRBJ2-1, with 8 nucleotides matching TRBD2. This CDR3 is built from 16 residues. Trimming removed 0 bases from V and 4 bases from J; junction bases left unmatched: 5. Germline V lookup: CDR1 MNHNY, CDR2 SVGAGI (reference sequence). CDR3: CASSYSSGGGYNEQFF. In DNA, the CDR3 is TGTGCCAGCAGTTACTCTTCCGGGGGGGGATACAATGAGCAGTTCTTC.

This clone was detected only once. CDR3 protein: CASSHTGTAKAGNTEAFF. For the CDR3, the DNA is TGTGCCAGCAGCCACACCGGGACAGCCAAAGCTGGGAACACTGAAGCTTTCTTT. V and J are TRBV14 and TRBJ1-1; 7 bases align to TRBD1. The CDR3 loop spans 18 amino acids. J gave up 1 base and V 3 bases, and 14 bases lay outside the gene matches. Per the germline V gene, CDR1 is SGHDN and CDR2 is FVKESK.

This clone showed up just once. The rearrangement links TRBV11-2 to TRBJ2-7, with D unclear. In germline, CDR1 is SGHAT, CDR2 FQNNGV. Trimming left V 6 bases short and J 3 bases short, with 12 bases between. The CDR3 contains 13 residues. In DNA form, the CDR3 reads TGTGCCAGCAGGCTCCTGGCAGGCTACGAGCAGTACTTC. Protein sequence: CASRLLAGYEQYF.

This clone was counted at least ten times. The rearrangement links TRBV3-1 (or the pseudogene TRBV3-2) to TRBJ2-7; TRBD2 might be the D (6 bases). The V end lost 8 bases, the J end lost 3 bases, and 11 bases lay between the germline ends. CDR3 length: 12 residues. Germline CDR1 LGHDT, CDR2 YNNKEL (reference sequence). Written as DNA, the CDR3 is TGTGCCAGCGAGACGGGACTCTACGAGCAGTACTTC. It encodes CASETGLYEQYF.

This clone was detected only once. V usage is TRBV19 and J usage is TRBJ1-1; the D is unclear. The length of the CDR3 is 13 residues. The germline V gene has CDR1 LNHDA and CDR2 SQIVND (reference sequence). Trimming removed 0 bases from V and 6 bases from J, with 8 bases in between. CDR3 in DNA: TGTGCCAGTAGTATAGATAATTTCCCTGAAGCTTTCTTT. Amino acids: CASSIDNFPEAFF.

This clone was picked up a small number of times. This chain uses TRBV6-5 with TRBJ1-1; 7 bases are shared with TRBD1. The ends lost 8 bases at V and 4 bases at J; junction bases unmatched: 10. The length of the CDR3 is 14 residues. Germline CDR1 MNHEY, CDR2 SVGAGI. The CDR3 DNA follows: TGTGCCAGCCCCAAACCCGGGACAGTCACTGAAGCTTTCTTT. Amino acid sequence: CASPKPGTVTEAFF.

CDR3 sequence (DNA): TGTGCCAGCAGTTACTCGGACAGGGGGCACGGTCAGCCCCAGCATTTT. Protein: CASSYSDRGHGQPQHF. V gene TRBV6-6 combines with J gene TRBJ1-5; 11 bases fit TRBD1. This CDR3 has 16 residues. Germline V gene lookup returns CDR1 MNHNY and CDR2 SVGAGI (reference sequence). J was trimmed by 6 bases and V by 0 bases; bases with no gene match: 4.

The genes are TRBV27 and TRBJ1-1, with D uncertain. The germline V and J ends were trimmed by 6 bases and 6 bases, with 11 bases remaining between them. The CDR3 runs to 12 residues. Germline CDR1 reads MNHEY; CDR2 reads SMNVEV (reference sequence). Written as DNA, the CDR3 is TGTGCCAGCAGCCTTCTCGGGGCTGAAGCTTTCTTT. It codes for CASSLLGAEAFF.

The rearrangement links TRBV6-2 or TRBV6-3 to TRBJ2-7, with 10 nucleotides matching TRBD1. V gave up 5 bases and J gave up 2 bases; unmatched junction bases: 15. CDR1 and CDR2 from the germline V gene are MNHEY and SVGEGT. CDR3 size: 18 residues. Here the CDR3 reads CASSTKAPGQGFTYEQYF. CDR3 coding DNA: TGTGCCAGCAGTACCAAGGCTCCGGGACAGGGGTTTACCTACGAGCAGTACTTC.

The chain carries TRBV5-4 and TRBJ2-1; D gene unclear. V was shortened by 0 bases and J by 4 bases, with 14 bases between the two germline ends. The CDR3 covers 16 residues. Germline CDR1 is SGHNT and CDR2 is YYREEE (reference sequence). CDR3 sequence (DNA): TGTGCCAGCAGCTTGGAAGGCGGTCGCGCGTACAATGAGCAGTTCTTC. It translates to CASSLEGGRAYNEQFF.

This clone was seen only a few times. CDR3 protein: CASSESGGLNEKLFF. The CDR3 DNA sequence: TGTGCCAGCAGTGAGTCCGGGGGGCTGAACGAAAAACTGTTTTTT. The chain has TRBV6-1 and TRBJ1-4; D is perhaps TRBD1 (6 bases). The germline CDR1 and CDR2 sequences are MNHNS and SASEGT. This CDR3 comprises 15 residues. The V end was cut by 3 bases, the J end by 8 bases, with 16 bases between.

The CDR3 DNA reads as TGTGCCAGCAGTGAAGTGGGGGACAGCACCTCGAACACTGAAGCTTTCTTT. Encoded protein: CASSEVGDSTSNTEAFF. The J gene is TRBJ1-1, the V gene TRBV2, with 7 bases identical to TRBD1. From germline, CDR1 is SNHLY and CDR2 FYNNEI. This CDR3 region has 17 residues. Unmatched junction bases numbered 9, after V lost 1 base and J lost 1 base.

In this sample, this clone turned up a few times. The chain uses TRBV10-3 and TRBJ1-2; D is undetermined. The V gene's germline CDR1 is ENHRY and CDR2 SYGVKD. This CDR3 has 12 amino acids. The V end was cut by 3 bases, the J end by 6 bases, with 8 bases between. As DNA, the CDR3 is TGTGCCATCAGTGAAGGTCGGGATGGCTACACCTTC. It is translated as CAISEGRDGYTF.

This rearrangement joins TRBV12-3 or TRBV12-4 to TRBJ1-2, with 9 bases lining up with TRBD1. V was clipped by 5 bases and J by 4 bases; unmatched bases: 2. The CDR3 is 13 amino acids. The chain's CDR3 is CASSQDRGYGYTF. CDR3 sequence (DNA): TGTGCCAGCAGTCAGGACAGGGGCTATGGCTACACCTTC.

V gene TRBV19 combines with J gene TRBJ2-5; 8 bases are shared with TRBD2. The germline V gene has CDR1 LNHDA and CDR2 SQIVND (reference sequence). V trimming: 4 bases; J trimming: 2 bases; junction bases outside the gene matches: 3. The CDR3 extends over 14 amino acids. The CDR3 DNA follows: TGTGCCAGTAGTACCACGGGGGGGCAAGAGACCCAGTACTTC. Amino acids: CASSTTGGQETQYF. The whole variable domain, remainder taken from reference TRBV19 and TRBJ2-5, is DGGITQSPKYLFRKEGQNVTLSCEQNLNHDAMYWYRQDPGQGLRLIYYSQIVNDFQKGDIAEGYSVSREKKESFPLTVTSAQKNPTAFYLCASSTTGGQETQYFGPGTRLLVL.

V and J are TRBV19 and TRBJ2-3, with 7 positions matching TRBD1. This CDR3 comprises 14 residues. Germline-derived CDR1 and CDR2 are LNHDA and SQIVND (reference sequence). Losses at the gene ends were 4 bases for V and 2 bases for J; bases not matched to a gene: 3. The CDR3 reads CASSKGQLTDTQYF. The CDR3 region has the DNA TGTGCCAGTAGTAAGGGACAGCTCACAGATACGCAGTATTTT.